This passage covers 14 T cell receptor beta chains from one sample sequenced in a study of human T cells and chemical hapten exposure. As to time point: pre-sensitization, week 0. Treatment described: therapeutic diphenylcyclopropenone sensitization with weekly scalp DPC. A single record per CDR3 protein comes from TCRdb applying MiXCR to the RACE reads. The data hold about 260,000 distinct CDR3 sequences, with approximately 8.4% observed a single time. Sequences were derived from whole blood, sampled in connection with sensitization to the hapten diphenylcyclopropenone (DPC). Receptors were obtained from a woman aged 40 to 50 with alopecia areata. Some clones in this sample may be carry-over from other donors' samples.

This clonotype was counted a few times. This sequence joins TRBV5-1 and TRBJ1-2; 8 bases are a match to TRBD1. V was pared by 4 bases and J by 5 bases, with 13 bases of the junction left unmatched. Germline loops: CDR1 SGHRS, CDR2 YFSETQ. The CDR3 consists of 16 residues. CDR3 residues: CASSPPPDRAAYGYTF. The CDR3 region has the DNA TGCGCCAGCAGCCCTCCTCCGGACAGGGCTGCATATGGCTACACCTTC.

This clonotype was counted between two and nine times. The V call is TRBV28, the J call TRBJ2-3, with D unclear. Trimming stripped 7 bases from V and 3 bases from J, with 11 bases between. The CDR3 has 13 residues. Germline assignment: CDR1 MDHEN and CDR2 SYDVKM. CDR3 sequence: CASTLIATDTQYF. CDR3 DNA: TGTGCCAGCACTCTAATAGCAACAGATACGCAGTATTTT.

This clonotype appeared a few times. The chain recombines TRBV15 with TRBJ2-1; weak D call: TRBD2 (5 bases). This CDR3 comprises 12 residues. The V and J ends lost 6 bases and 8 bases respectively, with 11 bases between them. Germline V CDR1 and CDR2: LNHNV, YYDKDF (reference sequence). The CDR3 DNA is TGTGCCACCAGGAGGGAGCGAGATGAGCAGTTCTTC. Protein: CATRRERDEQFF.

The rearrangement links TRBV12-3 or TRBV12-4 to TRBJ2-7; 11 positions agree with TRBD1. The CDR3 totals 14 residues. The ends lost 5 bases at V and 6 bases at J; junction bases unmatched: 6. The CDR3 bases are TGTGCCAGCAGTCCCTGGACAGGGGGCGCCGAGCAGTACTTC. Amino acid sequence: CASSPWTGGAEQYF.

The rearrangement joins TRBV6-2 or TRBV6-3 to TRBJ1-1; D is unresolved. The V gene's germline CDR1 is MNHEY and CDR2 SVGEGT. The CDR3 contains 14 residues. V was cut by 7 bases and J by 0 bases, with 12 bases left in between. The CDR3 loop reads CASIYSGMNTEAFF. The CDR3 DNA reads TGTGCCAGCATCTACAGCGGCATGAACACTGAAGCTTTCTTT.

This clonotype was seen more than once but under ten times. The chain employs TRBV19 and TRBJ2-7; D gene unclear. V was cut by 4 bases and J by 5 bases, with 9 bases left in between. Germline CDR1 and CDR2: LNHDA and SQIVND (reference sequence). The CDR3 is 12 residues long. This CDR3 reads CASSTEGNEQYF. The CDR3 DNA sequence: TGTGCCAGTAGTACCGAAGGGAACGAGCAGTACTTC.

This clonotype showed up just a few times. This chain joins TRBV6-2 or TRBV6-3 and TRBJ2-1, with D possibly being TRBD2 (6 bases). This CDR3 spans 15 amino acids. V was pared by 6 bases and J by 4 bases, with 16 bases between. In germline, CDR1 is MNHEY, CDR2 SVGEGT. CDR3 nucleotides: TGTGCCAGCAGAAACCTCGGGACTTTTTACAATGAGCAGTTCTTC. Translation: CASRNLGTFYNEQFF.

The chain couples TRBV14 to TRBJ2-7; D is tentatively TRBD1 or TRBD2 (5 bases each). This CDR3 spans 15 amino acids. Germline CDR1 and CDR2: SGHDN and FVKESK. V gave up 5 bases and J gave up 0 bases, with 14 bases separating them. As DNA, the CDR3 is TGTGCCAGCAGCGTTGGGGACCGGAGCTCCTACGAGCAGTACTTC. This codes for CASSVGDRSSYEQYF.

There are a few counts of this clonotype. The gene calls are TRBV20-1 and TRBJ2-3, with TRBD1 matching 9 bases. Losses at the gene ends were 3 bases for V and 0 bases for J; bases not matched to a gene: 4. Looked up from germline, CDR1 is DFQATT and CDR2 is SNEGSKA (reference sequence). This CDR3 is 15 amino acids long. CDR3 sequence reads: CSASSGTGSTDTQYF. The CDR3 nucleotides read TGCAGTGCTAGCTCCGGGACAGGGAGCACAGATACGCAGTATTTT.

The genes are TRBV5-1 and TRBJ2-3; maybe TRBD2 (5 bases). CDR3 length equals 15 residues. The germline V and J ends were trimmed by 4 bases and 5 bases, with 17 bases remaining between them. In germline, CDR1 is SGHRS, CDR2 YFSETQ. CDR3 protein: CASSLQAAVEDTQYF. The CDR3 coding sequence is TGCGCCAGCAGCCTCCAAGCGGCCGTGGAAGATACGCAGTATTTT.

In this sample, this clonotype turned up a few times. The chain has TRBV28 and TRBJ1-6; TRBD1 might be the D (6 bases). Trimming pared 3 bases from V and 7 bases from J, leaving 25 bases between. The CDR3 loop spans 19 amino acids. In germline, CDR1 is MDHEN, CDR2 SYDVKM. This CDR3 reads CASSFLAGFYRQENSPLHF. As DNA, the CDR3 is TGTGCCAGCAGTTTCTTAGCGGGCTTCTACAGACAGGAAAATTCACCCCTCCACTTT.

This clonotype showed up just a few times. The chain couples TRBV5-1 to TRBJ2-7, with D unclear. CDR3 size: 14 residues. Germline V gives CDR1 SGHRS, CDR2 YFSETQ. Trimming left V 4 bases short and J 0 bases short, with 11 bases between. Written as DNA, the CDR3 is TGCGCCAGCAGCCCCCGGCCCCCCTCCTACGAGCAGTACTTC. As protein: CASSPRPPSYEQYF.

In its sample, this clonotype was seen a few times. The CDR3 is CSLFAGLNQPQHF. In nucleotides, the CDR3 is TGCAGCCTCTTCGCAGGGCTCAATCAGCCCCAGCATTTT. This chain joins TRBV29-1 and TRBJ1-5, with D perhaps TRBD1 (5 bases). The CDR3 is 13 residues long. The V gene lost 8 bases and the J gene lost 3 bases, with 14 bases spanning the gap. Germline loops: CDR1 SQVTM, CDR2 ANQGSEA.

This clonotype was detected only a few times. The chain combines TRBV28 with TRBJ2-7; D call uncertain. The V gene lost 4 bases and the J gene lost 2 bases, with 9 bases spanning the gap. Germline lookup yields CDR1 MDHEN and CDR2 SYDVKM. The CDR3 consists of 13 residues. The CDR3 bases are TGTGCCAGCAGTTCCAGACGGGCCTACGAGCAGTACTTC. This encodes CASSSRRAYEQYF.